A selection of T cell receptor beta chains follows, all from one sample in a study of blood T cell repertoires in COVID-19. Profiling relied on immunoSEQ multiplex PCR, and the TCRdb table lists in-frame clones only, not all of them. The data show around 250,000 clones, more than 75% seen once. The sample was PBMCs or T cells enriched from blood (not recorded which). Source of these receptors: a woman in her 50s who had recovered from COVID-19. Both conserved end residues are part of each CDR3. The D gene is left open where the match is weak.

CDR3nt | CDR3aa | j_gene | d_gene | v_gene | len
TGTGCCAGCAAAAGGGGCGGCACTCCTTACGAGCAGTACTTC | CASKRGGTPYEQYF | TRBJ2-7 | - | TRBV27 | 14
TGTGCCAGCAGCCAAGTGACAGGGGTTGGAAACACCATATATTTT | CASSQVTGVGNTIYF | TRBJ1-3 | TRBD1 | TRBV4-2 | 15
TGTGCCAGTAGTATAGGTCAGGGGGCGGACAGTGAGCAGTTCTTC | CASSIGQGADSEQFF | TRBJ2-1 | TRBD1 | TRBV19 | 15
TGCGCCAGCAGCCGTGGGACAGGCACCGGGGAGCTGTTTTTT | CASSRGTGTGELFF | TRBJ2-2 | TRBD1 | TRBV4-1 | 14
TGTGCTAGTGGTTTGTGGGACTACCGGAGCTTAAACCAAGAGACCCAGTACTTC | CASGLWDYRSLNQETQYF | TRBJ2-5 | TRBD2 | TRBV12-5 | 18
TGTGCCAGCAGCTTAGCCATGACTAGTCGGAACATTCAGTACTTC | CASSLAMTSRNIQYF | TRBJ2-4 | - | TRBV7-9 | 15
TGCGCCAGCAGCTTCGCTAGCGGGAGTGTTTACGAGCAGTACTTC | CASSFASGSVYEQYF | TRBJ2-7 | TRBD2 | TRBV5-1 | 15
TGTGCCAGCAGAAATAGACCAGACGGGAGTGGCTACACCTTC | CASRNRPDGSGYTF | TRBJ1-2 | - | TRBV6-5 | 14
TGCAGCGTTGAGAGGGAGAGGCTGATAGATACGCAGTATTTT | CSVERERLIDTQYF | TRBJ2-3 | - | TRBV29-1 | 14
TGTGCCAGCGGGACAGGGAAGAGGGGTGAAGCTTTCTTT | CASGTGKRGEAFF | TRBJ1-1 | TRBD1 | TRBV27 | 13
TGTGCCAGCAGCCGGGACAGGGGGAGAAATACGCAGTATTTT | CASSRDRGRNTQYF | TRBJ2-3 | TRBD1 | TRBV7-2 | 14
TGTGCCAGCACCTTGGTGACTAGCGGGAGGGCGGGGGGCAATGAGCAGTTCTTC | CASTLVTSGRAGGNEQFF | TRBJ2-1 | TRBD2 | TRBV27 | 18
TGTGCCAGCAGTACAGATCCGACAGGACCATACGAGCAGTACTTC | CASSTDPTGPYEQYF | TRBJ2-7 | - | TRBV6-5 | 15
TGTGCCAGCAGTTACTCGCAGGGTCCCTACAATGAGCAGTTCTTC | CASSYSQGPYNEQFF | TRBJ2-1 | - | TRBV6-5 | 15
TGCGCCAGCAGCTTGTGGGTCGGGACAGGGAGTCCCTCTGGAAACACCATATATTTT | CASSLWVGTGSPSGNTIYF | TRBJ1-3 | TRBD1 | TRBV5-1 | 19
TGTGCCAGCACAGGAGGGGATGCGAACACTGAAGCTTTCTTT | CASTGGDANTEAFF | TRBJ1-1 | - | TRBV3-1/TRBV3-2 | 14
TGCGCCAGCAGCCGGACTGGGACTAGCGGGCCCCAGGATACGCAGTATTTT | CASSRTGTSGPQDTQYF | TRBJ2-3 | TRBD2 | TRBV4-1 | 17
TGTGCCAGCAGCTTTACTTACAGGGGCAACACTGAAGCTTTCTTT | CASSFTYRGNTEAFF | TRBJ1-1 | TRBD1 | TRBV11-2 | 15
TGTGCCAGCAGTGAGGCTAATTCACCCCTCCACTTT | CASSEANSPLHF | TRBJ1-6 | - | TRBV25-1 | 12
TGCGCCAGCAGGAGACTAGCGGGAGGCTACGAGCAGTACTTC | CASRRLAGGYEQYF | TRBJ2-7 | TRBD2 | TRBV4-1 | 14
TGTGCCAGCTCACCCACGCGCGGCCAAGGCGAGCAGTACTTC | CASSPTRGQGEQYF | TRBJ2-7 | - | TRBV18 | 14
TGTGCCAGCAGCGTCCCCGGGACAGGGGATGCCGGGGAGCTGTTTTTT | CASSVPGTGDAGELFF | TRBJ2-2 | TRBD1 | TRBV9 | 16
TGTGCCAGCAGCGTACTAGGACTAGCGGGAGTCTACAATGAGCAGTTCTTC | CASSVLGLAGVYNEQFF | TRBJ2-1 | TRBD2 | TRBV9 | 17
TGTGCCAGCAGCCCCCGCCCTAGAATAGATACGCAGTATTTT | CASSPRPRIDTQYF | TRBJ2-3 | - | TRBV7-2 | 14
TGTGCCAGCAGCCACATAGCGGACCCCTCCTACGAGCAGTACTTC | CASSHIADPSYEQYF | TRBJ2-7 | - | TRBV4-2 | 15
TGTGCCAGCAGTTTACCCTCACAGGGGGCACAAGAAGCTTTCTTT | CASSLPSQGAQEAFF | TRBJ1-1 | TRBD1 | TRBV28 | 15
TGTGCCAGCAGTGTACAAGGACAGGGTGCGTCCTACAATGAGCAGTTCTTC | CASSVQGQGASYNEQFF | TRBJ2-1 | TRBD1 | TRBV25-1 | 17